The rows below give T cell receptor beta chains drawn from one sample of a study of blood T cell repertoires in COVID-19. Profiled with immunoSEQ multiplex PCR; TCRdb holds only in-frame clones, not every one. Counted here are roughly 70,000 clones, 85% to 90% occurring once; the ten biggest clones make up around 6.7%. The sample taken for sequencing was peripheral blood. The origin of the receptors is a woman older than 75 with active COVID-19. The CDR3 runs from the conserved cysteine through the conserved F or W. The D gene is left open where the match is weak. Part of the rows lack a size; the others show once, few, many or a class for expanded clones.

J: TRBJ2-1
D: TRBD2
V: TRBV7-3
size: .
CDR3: CASSLLGTSGSTPYNEQFF
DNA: TGTGCCAGCAGCCTACTAGGGACTAGCGGGAGTACCCCCTACAATGAGCAGTTCTTC

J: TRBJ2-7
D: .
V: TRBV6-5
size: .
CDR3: CASSKGGTGYEQYF
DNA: TGTGCCAGCAGCAAGGGTGGGACTGGCTACGAGCAGTACTTC

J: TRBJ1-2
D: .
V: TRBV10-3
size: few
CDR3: CAISATGSGYTF
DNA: TGTGCCATCAGTGCTACAGGGTCTGGCTACACCTTC

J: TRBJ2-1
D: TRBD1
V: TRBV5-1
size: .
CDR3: CASSFTGQGAGEQFF
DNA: TGCGCCAGCAGCTTTACGGGACAGGGGGCAGGAGAGCAGTTCTTC

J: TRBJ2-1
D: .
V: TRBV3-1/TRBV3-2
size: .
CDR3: CASSQNSGSYNEQFF
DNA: TGTGCCAGCAGCCAAAATAGCGGCTCCTACAATGAGCAGTTCTTC

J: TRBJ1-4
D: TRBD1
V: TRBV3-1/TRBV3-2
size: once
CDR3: CASSRGQTGEKLFF
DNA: TGTGCCAGCAGCAGGGGGCAGACTGGGGAAAAACTGTTTTTT

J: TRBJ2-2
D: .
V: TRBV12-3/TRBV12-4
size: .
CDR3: CASRRSAAPELFF
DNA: TGTGCCAGCAGGCGGAGCGCCGCCCCGGAGCTGTTTTTT

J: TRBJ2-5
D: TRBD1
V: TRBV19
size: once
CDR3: CASSIPGQGYQETQYF
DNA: TGTGCCAGTAGTATTCCGGGACAGGGCTACCAAGAGACCCAGTACTTC

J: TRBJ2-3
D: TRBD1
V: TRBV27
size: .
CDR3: CASKDTGGSDTQYF
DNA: TGTGCCAGTAAAGATACAGGGGGGTCCGATACGCAGTATTTT

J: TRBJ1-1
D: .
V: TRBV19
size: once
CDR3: CATRGAEAFF
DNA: TGTGCCACCCGGGGGGCTGAAGCTTTCTTT

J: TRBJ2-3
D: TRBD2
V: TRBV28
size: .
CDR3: CASSRTSGSSSTDTQYF
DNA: TGTGCCAGCAGTCGGACTAGCGGGTCCTCTAGCACAGATACGCAGTATTTT

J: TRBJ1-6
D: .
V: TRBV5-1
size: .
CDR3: CASSLAGSVAGSPLHF
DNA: TGCGCCAGCAGCTTAGCCGGGAGCGTAGCAGGTTCACCCCTCCACTTT

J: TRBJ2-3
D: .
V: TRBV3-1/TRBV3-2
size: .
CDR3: CASSLLAGTGGGPGPADTQYF
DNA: TGTGCCAGCAGCTTACTAGCGGGGACAGGGGGTGGCCCTGGCCCCGCAGATACGCAGTATTTT

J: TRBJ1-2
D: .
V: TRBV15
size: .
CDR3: CATAGETESNYGYTF
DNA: TGTGCCACCGCGGGGGAGACGGAATCTAACTATGGCTACACCTTC

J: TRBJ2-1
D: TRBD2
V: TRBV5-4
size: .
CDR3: CASSSVLAGNNEQFF
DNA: TGTGCCAGCAGCTCGGTACTAGCGGGGAACAATGAGCAGTTCTTC

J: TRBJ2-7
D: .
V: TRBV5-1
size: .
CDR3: CASSFTGSYEQYF
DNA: TGCGCCAGCAGCTTTACAGGATCCTACGAGCAGTACTTC